These T cell receptor beta chains were read from a single sample in a study of tumor-infiltrating lymphocytes in localized non-small cell lung cancer. Generated by immunoSEQ multiplex PCR, the TCRdb table keeps only in-frame clones and is missing some. The sample holds under 15,000 clones, 75% to 90% seen once. The sample consisted of lung tumor tissue. These receptor sequences come from a human donor with non-small cell lung cancer. CDR3s include the opening cysteine and the closing phenylalanine or tryptophan. The D gene is left open where the match is weak. The size entry is marked missing in some rows and otherwise reads once, few, many or a size class.

j_gene | v_gene | d_gene | len | abundance | CDR3nt | CDR3aa
TRBJ1-2 | TRBV19 | NA | 13 | NA | TGTGCCAGTAGTATACAGGGATACGGTGGCTACACCTTC | CASSIQGYGGYTF
TRBJ2-2 | TRBV9 | NA | 16 | NA | TGTGCCAGCAGCGGGTGGACACTCGGGGGTCCCGGGGAGCTGTTTTTT | CASSGWTLGGPGELFF
TRBJ1-1 | TRBV6-1 | NA | 13 | NA | TGTGCCAGCACCCAAGCAGGGCACACTGAAGCTTTCTTT | CASTQAGHTEAFF
TRBJ2-5 | TRBV15 | NA | 15 | NA | TGTGCCACCAGCAGACCCACAGGGAGCCAAGAGACCCAGTACTTC | CATSRPTGSQETQYF
TRBJ1-5 | TRBV7-9 | NA | 14 | once | TGTGCCAGCAGCTGGGAAGGTGGTAATCAGCCCCAGCATTTT | CASSWEGGNQPQHF
TRBJ1-3 | TRBV7-6 | NA | 16 | NA | TGTGCCAGCAGCCCCTTTACTCCCGGCTCTGGAAACACCATATATTTT | CASSPFTPGSGNTIYF
TRBJ1-5 | TRBV18 | TRBD1 | 13 | few | TGTGCCAGCTCACAAAAACAGGGGCAGCCCCAGCATTTT | CASSQKQGQPQHF
TRBJ2-6 | TRBV30 | NA | 16 | few | TGTGCCTGGAGTTTCAGGTTTTCCTCCGGGGCCAACGTCCTGACTTTC | CAWSFRFSSGANVLTF
TRBJ2-7 | TRBV4-3 | NA | 15 | NA | TGCGCCAGCAGCCAAGTAGTGGGGGCGGCCTACGAGCAGTACTTC | CASSQVVGAAYEQYF
TRBJ1-2 | TRBV7-9 | NA | 12 | NA | TGTGCCAGCAGCTTATATAGGGAAGGCTACACCTTC | CASSLYREGYTF
TRBJ2-1 | TRBV4-3 | TRBD1 | 20 | NA | TGCGCCAGCAGCCAAGATATTTCAGCGAGCTCCGGGACAGGGGGCCTCTTCGGGTTCTTC | CASSQDISASSGTGGLFGFF
TRBJ2-7 | TRBV5-1 | NA | 15 | NA | TGCGCCAGCAGCTATCAGGGGAGGGTGGCCTACGAGCAGTACTTC | CASSYQGRVAYEQYF
TRBJ2-5 | TRBV2 | NA | 11 | NA | TGTGCCAGCAGTTTCCAAGAGACCCAGTACTTC | CASSFQETQYF
TRBJ2-3 | TRBV5-4 | TRBD2 | 15 | NA | TGTGCCAGCAGCACCTGGATGGGGGGGACAGATACGCAGTATTTT | CASSTWMGGTDTQYF
TRBJ1-5 | TRBV9 | NA | 13 | NA | TGTGCCAGCAGCGTGGGGGAGAGTCAGCCCCAGCATTTT | CASSVGESQPQHF
TRBJ1-1 | TRBV18 | NA | 14 | NA | TGTGCCAGCTCACCGTCAGCAAAGAACACTGAAGCTTTCTTT | CASSPSAKNTEAFF
TRBJ2-1 | TRBV7-9 | TRBD2 | 16 | NA | TGTGCCAGCAGCACCCGGACTAGCGGGGGGGGGTTTGAGCAGTTCTTC | CASSTRTSGGGFEQFF
TRBJ1-6 | TRBV5-1 | TRBD1 | 16 | NA | TGCGCCAGCAGCGCTTGGACAGGGAGAGGTAATTCACCCCTCCACTTT | CASSAWTGRGNSPLHF
TRBJ2-2 | TRBV10-1 | NA | 14 | NA | TGCGCCAGCAGTCCGGGCCCTAACACCGGGGAGCTGTTTTTT | CASSPGPNTGELFF
TRBJ2-5 | TRBV5-5 | NA | 16 | NA | TGTGCCAGCAGCTTGGAGGCCTTTTTGGATCAAGAGACCCAGTACTTC | CASSLEAFLDQETQYF
TRBJ1-1 | TRBV19 | NA | 15 | NA | TGTGCCAGTAGTATAGGAACCCTTCAGGAGACTGAAGCTTTCTTT | CASSIGTLQETEAFF
TRBJ2-6 | TRBV4-1 | NA | 16 | NA | TGCGCCAGCAGAGACAGGATTAGCTCTGGGGCCAACGTCCTGACTTTC | CASRDRISSGANVLTF
TRBJ1-1 | TRBV5-1 | NA | 14 | NA | TGCGCCAGCAGCTGGAAGACAGGAAGCACTGAAGCTTTCTTT | CASSWKTGSTEAFF
TRBJ1-2 | TRBV7-2 | NA | 12 | NA | TGTGCCAGCAGCATGGAAAACTATGGCTACACCTTC | CASSMENYGYTF
TRBJ2-7 | TRBV9 | NA | 14 | NA | TGTGCCAGCAGCGTAGTGGGGGATAGGAACGAGCAGTACTTC | CASSVVGDRNEQYF
TRBJ2-5 | TRBV11-3 | NA | 18 | NA | TGTGCCAGCAGCTCGGACTTCCGTATACAGGGTGCACAAGAGACCCAGTACTTC | CASSSDFRIQGAQETQYF
TRBJ2-7 | TRBV6-1 | TRBD1 | 15 | NA | TGTGCCAGCAGGCTCTCCTACAGGGGGTCGTACGAGCAGTACTTC | CASRLSYRGSYEQYF
TRBJ2-1 | TRBV29-1 | NA | 12 | NA | TGCAGCGTCGGACCCCCTTGGGATGAGCAGTTCTTC | CSVGPPWDEQFF
TRBJ2-2 | TRBV2 | NA | 15 | NA | TGTGCCAGCAGTAGCTCGTGGGAAATCACCGGGGAGCTGTTTTTT | CASSSSWEITGELFF
TRBJ2-3 | TRBV27 | TRBD2 | 15 | NA | TGTGCCAGCAGTTTCGGGGGGGCCCCTACAGATACGCAGTATTTT | CASSFGGAPTDTQYF
TRBJ2-4 | TRBV30 | NA | 14 | few | TGTGCCTGGAGTGTACCAGGGGCCAAAAACATTCAGTACTTC | CAWSVPGAKNIQYF
TRBJ1-5 | TRBV18 | NA | 13 | NA | TGTGCCAGCTCACCAGAGGAGAATCAGCCCCAGCATTTT | CASSPEENQPQHF
TRBJ1-6 | TRBV6-5 | TRBD1 | 15 | NA | TGTGCCAGCAGGATAGGACAGGTCGATAATTCACCCCTCCACTTT | CASRIGQVDNSPLHF
TRBJ2-2 | TRBV19 | NA | 13 | NA | TGTGCCAGTAGTTACCGACAGAATGGGGAGCTGTTTTTT | CASSYRQNGELFF
TRBJ1-2 | TRBV7-9 | TRBD1 | 15 | NA | TGTGCCAGCAGCAATTCTGACAGGGGTGACTATGGCTACACCTTC | CASSNSDRGDYGYTF
TRBJ1-2 | TRBV19 | NA | 14 | few | TGTGCCAGTAGTATCGCAAACATGGACTATGGCTACACCTTC | CASSIANMDYGYTF
TRBJ1-1 | TRBV18 | NA | 16 | NA | TGTGCCAGCTCACAGTCGACAGGCCGAGGCAACACTGAAGCTTTCTTT | CASSQSTGRGNTEAFF
TRBJ1-1 | TRBV6-5 | NA | 15 | NA | TGTGCCAGCAGTTACCCCGGCTATGAAGAGACTGAAGCTTTCTTT | CASSYPGYEETEAFF
TRBJ2-7 | TRBV7-9 | TRBD2 | 12 | NA | TGTGCCAGCAGCAGCGGGGGACCTGAGCAGTACTTC | CASSSGGPEQYF
TRBJ2-3 | TRBV6-5 | NA | 15 | NA | TGTGCCAGCAGTTACGACCCGGGGAGCGCAGATACGCAGTATTTT | CASSYDPGSADTQYF
TRBJ2-2 | TRBV5-4 | TRBD1 | 16 | NA | TGTGCCAGCAGCGAACGGACAGGGCGGAACACCGGGGAGCTGTTTTTT | CASSERTGRNTGELFF
TRBJ2-5 | TRBV14 | TRBD1 | 14 | few | TGTGCCAGCAGCCAGAACAGGGGGTCAGAGACCCAGTACTTC | CASSQNRGSETQYF
TRBJ2-7 | TRBV5-1 | NA | 14 | NA | TGCGCCAGCAGCCCCGAGGGTGTCCTAGCCAAGCAGTACTTC | CASSPEGVLAKQYF
TRBJ2-7 | TRBV7-2 | NA | 13 | few | TGTGCCAGCAGCTTAGAGGCCCGCTACGAGCAGTACTTC | CASSLEARYEQYF
TRBJ1-5 | TRBV7-8 | NA | 15 | NA | TGTGCCAGCAGCTTACCGACAGGAGGGAATCAGCCCCAGCATTTT | CASSLPTGGNQPQHF
TRBJ2-2 | TRBV4-3 | TRBD2 | 17 | NA | TGCGCCAGCAGCCAAGGGGGAGGGACTATATCCCCCGGGGAGCTGTTTTTT | CASSQGGGTISPGELFF
TRBJ1-1 | TRBV11-3 | TRBD1 | 16 | NA | TGTGCCAGCAGCCGACAGGGACAGGGTTTGAACACTGAAGCTTTCTTT | CASSRQGQGLNTEAFF
TRBJ2-5 | TRBV5-1 | TRBD1 | 16 | NA | TGCGCCAGCAGCTTAACCGGGACAGGCCCGGAGGCGACCCAGTACTTC | CASSLTGTGPEATQYF